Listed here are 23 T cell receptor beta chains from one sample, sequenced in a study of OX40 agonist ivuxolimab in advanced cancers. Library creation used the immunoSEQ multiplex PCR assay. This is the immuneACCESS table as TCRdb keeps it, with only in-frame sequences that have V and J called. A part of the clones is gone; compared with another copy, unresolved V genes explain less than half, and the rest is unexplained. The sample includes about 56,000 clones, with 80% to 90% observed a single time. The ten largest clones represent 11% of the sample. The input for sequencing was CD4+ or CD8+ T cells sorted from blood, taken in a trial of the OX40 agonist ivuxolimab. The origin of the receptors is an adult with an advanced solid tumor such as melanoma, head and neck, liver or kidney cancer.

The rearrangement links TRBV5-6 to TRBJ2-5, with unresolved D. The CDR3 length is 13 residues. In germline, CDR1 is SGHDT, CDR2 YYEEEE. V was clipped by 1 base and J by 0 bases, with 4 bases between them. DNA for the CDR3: TGTGCCAGCAGCTTGTGGCACCAAGAGACCCAGTACTTC. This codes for CASSLWHQETQYF.

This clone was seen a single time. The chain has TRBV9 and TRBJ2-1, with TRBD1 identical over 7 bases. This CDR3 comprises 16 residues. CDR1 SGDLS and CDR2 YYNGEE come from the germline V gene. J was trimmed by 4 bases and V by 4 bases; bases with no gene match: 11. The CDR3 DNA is TGTGCCAGCAGCCGGAAGCAGGGGGTAGGGTACAATGAGCAGTTCTTC. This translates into CASSRKQGVGYNEQFF.

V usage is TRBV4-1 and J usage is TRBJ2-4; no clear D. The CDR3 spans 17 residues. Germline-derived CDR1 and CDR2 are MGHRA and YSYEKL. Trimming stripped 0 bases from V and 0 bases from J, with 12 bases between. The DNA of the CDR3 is TGCGCCAGCAGCCAAGATAGCCAGGATCGAGCCAAAAACATTCAGTACTTC. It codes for CASSQDSQDRAKNIQYF.

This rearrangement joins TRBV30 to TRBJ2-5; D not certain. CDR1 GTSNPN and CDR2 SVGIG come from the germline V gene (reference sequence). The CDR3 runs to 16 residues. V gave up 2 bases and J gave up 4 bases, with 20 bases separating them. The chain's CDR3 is CAWSSPRYPFRETQYF. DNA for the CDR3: TGTGCCTGGAGTTCCCCCCGCTACCCCTTTCGAGAGACCCAGTACTTC.

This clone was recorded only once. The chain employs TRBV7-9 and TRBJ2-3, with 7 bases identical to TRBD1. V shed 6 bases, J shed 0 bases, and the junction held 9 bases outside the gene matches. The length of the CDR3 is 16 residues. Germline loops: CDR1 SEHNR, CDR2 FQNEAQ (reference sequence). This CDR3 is CASSQGTASSTDTQYF. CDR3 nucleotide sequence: TGTGCCAGCAGTCAAGGGACAGCCTCTAGCACAGATACGCAGTATTTT.

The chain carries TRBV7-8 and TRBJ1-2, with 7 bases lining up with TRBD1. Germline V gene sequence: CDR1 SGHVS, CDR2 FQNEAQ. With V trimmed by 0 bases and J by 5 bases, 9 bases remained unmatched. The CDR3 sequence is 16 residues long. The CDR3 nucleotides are TGTGCCAGCAGCTTAGCTATCCCGGGACAGACATATGGCTACACCTTC. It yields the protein CASSLAIPGQTYGYTF. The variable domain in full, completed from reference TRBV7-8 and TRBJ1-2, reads GAGVSQSPRYKVAKRGQDVALRCDPISGHVSLFWYQQALGQGPEFLTYFQNEAQLDKSGLPSDRFFAERPEGSVSTLKIQRTQQEDSAVYLCASSLAIPGQTYGYTFGSGTRLTVV.

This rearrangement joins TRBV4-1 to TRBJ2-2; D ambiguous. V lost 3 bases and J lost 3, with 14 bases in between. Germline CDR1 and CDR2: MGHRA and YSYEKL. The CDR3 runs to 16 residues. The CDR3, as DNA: TGCGCCAGCAGCCAGCCCCTGAGCTTCTACACCGGGGAGCTGTTTTTT. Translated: CASSQPLSFYTGELFF.

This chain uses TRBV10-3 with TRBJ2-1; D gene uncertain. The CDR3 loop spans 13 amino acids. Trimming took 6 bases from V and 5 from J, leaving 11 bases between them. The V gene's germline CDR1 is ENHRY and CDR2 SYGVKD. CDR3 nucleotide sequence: TGTGCCATCAGGACACCGGGCAACAATGAGCAGTTCTTC. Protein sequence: CAIRTPGNNEQFF.

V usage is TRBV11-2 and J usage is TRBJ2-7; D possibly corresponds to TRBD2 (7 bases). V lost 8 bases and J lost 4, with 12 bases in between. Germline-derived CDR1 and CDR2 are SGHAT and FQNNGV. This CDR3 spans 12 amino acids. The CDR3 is CASGGAGYEQYF. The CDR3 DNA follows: TGTGCCAGCGGGGGGGCGGGTTACGAGCAGTACTTC.

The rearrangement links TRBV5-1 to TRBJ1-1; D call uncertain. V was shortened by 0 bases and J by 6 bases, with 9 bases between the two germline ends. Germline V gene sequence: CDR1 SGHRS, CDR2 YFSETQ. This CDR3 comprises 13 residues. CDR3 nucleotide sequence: TGCGCCAGCAGCTTGGATCTGTGGGCTGAAGCTTTCTTT. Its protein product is CASSLDLWAEAFF.

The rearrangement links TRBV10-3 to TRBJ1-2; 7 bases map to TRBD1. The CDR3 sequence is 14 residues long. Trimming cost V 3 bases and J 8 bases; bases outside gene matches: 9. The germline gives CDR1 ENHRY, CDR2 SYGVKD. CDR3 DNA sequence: TGTGCCATCAGTGACCCGACAGGGAGTGGAGGCTACACCTTC. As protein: CAISDPTGSGGYTF.

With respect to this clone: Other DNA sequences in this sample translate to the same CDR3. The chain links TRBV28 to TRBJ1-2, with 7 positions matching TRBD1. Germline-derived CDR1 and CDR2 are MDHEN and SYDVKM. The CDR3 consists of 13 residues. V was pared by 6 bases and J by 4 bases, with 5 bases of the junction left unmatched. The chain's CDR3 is CASSLGQTYGYTF. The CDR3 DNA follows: TGTGCCAGCAGCTTGGGACAGACCTATGGCTACACCTTC.

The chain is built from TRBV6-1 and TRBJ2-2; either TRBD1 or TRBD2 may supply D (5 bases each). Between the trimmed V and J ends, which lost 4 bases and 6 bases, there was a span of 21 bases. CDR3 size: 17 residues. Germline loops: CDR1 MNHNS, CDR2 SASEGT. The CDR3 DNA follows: TGTGCCAGCAGTGTGTTATTGCGAGGGACGGCGGCCGGGGAGCTGTTTTTT. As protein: CASSVLLRGTAAGELFF.

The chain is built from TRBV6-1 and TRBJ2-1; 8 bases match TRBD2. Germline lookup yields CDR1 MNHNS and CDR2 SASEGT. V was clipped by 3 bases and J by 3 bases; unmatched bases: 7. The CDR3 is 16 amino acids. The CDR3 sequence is CASSEASGRFYNEQFF. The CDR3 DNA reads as TGTGCCAGCAGTGAGGCTAGCGGGCGGTTCTACAATGAGCAGTTCTTC.

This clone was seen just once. In DNA form, the CDR3 reads TGTGCCAGCAGCTTAGCAGGGTATGAGACCCAGTACTTC. Protein: CASSLAGYETQYF. V is TRBV7-9 and J is TRBJ2-5; D unclear. V was clipped by 0 bases and J by 5 bases, with 7 bases between them. The germline V gene has CDR1 SEHNR and CDR2 FQNEAQ (reference sequence). The length of the CDR3 is 13 residues.

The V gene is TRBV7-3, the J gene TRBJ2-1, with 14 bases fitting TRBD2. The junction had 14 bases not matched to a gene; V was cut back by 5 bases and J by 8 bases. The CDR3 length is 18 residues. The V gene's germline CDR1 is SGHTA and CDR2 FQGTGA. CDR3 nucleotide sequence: TGTGCCAGCAGCAAAAGTACAGGACTAGCGGGGGGTGGTTATGAGCAGTTCTTC. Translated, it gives CASSKSTGLAGGGYEQFF.

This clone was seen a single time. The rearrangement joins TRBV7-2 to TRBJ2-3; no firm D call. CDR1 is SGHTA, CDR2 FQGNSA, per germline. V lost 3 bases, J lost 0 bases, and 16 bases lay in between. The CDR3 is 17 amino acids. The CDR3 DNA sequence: TGTGCCAGCAGCTTTCGACGGATTGGGATTAGCACAGATACGCAGTATTTT. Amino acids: CASSFRRIGISTDTQYF. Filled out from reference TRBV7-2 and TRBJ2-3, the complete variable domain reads GAGVSQSPSNKVTEKGKDVELRCDPISGHTALYWYRQSLGQGLEFLIYFQGNSAPDKSGLPSDRFSAERTGGSVSTLTIQRTQQEDSAVYLCASSFRRIGISTDTQYFGPGTRLTVL.

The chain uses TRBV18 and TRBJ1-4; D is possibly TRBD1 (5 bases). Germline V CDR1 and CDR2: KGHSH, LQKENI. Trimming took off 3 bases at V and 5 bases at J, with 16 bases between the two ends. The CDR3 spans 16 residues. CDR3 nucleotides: TGTGCCAGCTCACCCTTCAGCGGGGACGCCAATGAAAAACTGTTTTTT. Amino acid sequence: CASSPFSGDANEKLFF.

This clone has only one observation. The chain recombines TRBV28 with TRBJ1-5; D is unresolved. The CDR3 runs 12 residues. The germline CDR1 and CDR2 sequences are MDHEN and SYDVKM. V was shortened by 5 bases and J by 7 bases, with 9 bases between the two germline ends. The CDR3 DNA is TGTGCCAGCAGTAAGGGATCACAGCCCCAGCATTTT. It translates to CASSKGSQPQHF.

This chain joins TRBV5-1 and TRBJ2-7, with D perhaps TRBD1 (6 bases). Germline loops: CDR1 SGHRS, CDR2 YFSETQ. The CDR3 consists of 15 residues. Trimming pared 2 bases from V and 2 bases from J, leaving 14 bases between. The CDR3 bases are TGCGCCAGCAGCTTTAAGGGGGTCGGCACCTACGAGCAGTACTTC. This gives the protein CASSFKGVGTYEQYF.

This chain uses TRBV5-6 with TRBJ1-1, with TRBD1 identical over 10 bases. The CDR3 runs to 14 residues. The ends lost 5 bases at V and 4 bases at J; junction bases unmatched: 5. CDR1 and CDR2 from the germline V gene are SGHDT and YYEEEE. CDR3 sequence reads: CASSWTGGGTEAFF. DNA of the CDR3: TGTGCCAGCAGTTGGACAGGGGGAGGCACTGAAGCTTTCTTT.

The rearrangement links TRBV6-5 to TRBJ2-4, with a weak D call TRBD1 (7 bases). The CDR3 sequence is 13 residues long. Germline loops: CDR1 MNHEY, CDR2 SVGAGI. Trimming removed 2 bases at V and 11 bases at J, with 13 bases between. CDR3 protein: CASSYNRGGVQYF. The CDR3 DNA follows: TGTGCCAGCAGTTACAACAGGGGAGGAGTTCAGTACTTC.

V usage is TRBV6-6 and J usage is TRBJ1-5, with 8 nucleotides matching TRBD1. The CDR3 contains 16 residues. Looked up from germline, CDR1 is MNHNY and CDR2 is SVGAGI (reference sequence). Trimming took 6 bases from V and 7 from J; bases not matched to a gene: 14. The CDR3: CASSPTRTGRRQPQHF. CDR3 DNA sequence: TGTGCCAGCAGCCCCACGAGGACAGGGCGGCGGCAGCCCCAGCATTTT.